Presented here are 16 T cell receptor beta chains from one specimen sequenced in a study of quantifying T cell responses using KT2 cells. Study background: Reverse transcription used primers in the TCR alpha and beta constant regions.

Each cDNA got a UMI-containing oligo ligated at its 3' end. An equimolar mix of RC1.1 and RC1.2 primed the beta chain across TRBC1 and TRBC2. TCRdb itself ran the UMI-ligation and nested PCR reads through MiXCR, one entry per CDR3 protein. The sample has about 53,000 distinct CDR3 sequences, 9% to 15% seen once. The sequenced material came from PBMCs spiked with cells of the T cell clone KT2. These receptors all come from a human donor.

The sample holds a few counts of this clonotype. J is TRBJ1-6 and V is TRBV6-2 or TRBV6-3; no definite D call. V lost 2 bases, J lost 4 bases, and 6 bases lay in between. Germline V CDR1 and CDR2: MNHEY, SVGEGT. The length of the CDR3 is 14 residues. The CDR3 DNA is TGTGCCAGCAGTTACGCGGATTATAATTCACCCCTCCACTTT. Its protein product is CASSYADYNSPLHF.

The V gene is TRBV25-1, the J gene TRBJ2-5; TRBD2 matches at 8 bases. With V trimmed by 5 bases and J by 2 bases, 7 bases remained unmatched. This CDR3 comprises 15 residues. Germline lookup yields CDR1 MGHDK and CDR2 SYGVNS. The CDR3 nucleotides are TGTGCCAGCAGTTCCTACGCGGGAGGACAAGAGACCCAGTACTTC. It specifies CASSSYAGGQETQYF.

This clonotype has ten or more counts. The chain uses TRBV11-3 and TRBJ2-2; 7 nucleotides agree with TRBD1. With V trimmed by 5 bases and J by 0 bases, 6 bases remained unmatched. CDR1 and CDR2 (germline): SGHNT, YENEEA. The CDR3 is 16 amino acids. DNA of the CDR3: TGTGCCAGCAGCCAAGGGGACAGCCCGAACACCGGGGAGCTGTTTTTT. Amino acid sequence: CASSQGDSPNTGELFF.

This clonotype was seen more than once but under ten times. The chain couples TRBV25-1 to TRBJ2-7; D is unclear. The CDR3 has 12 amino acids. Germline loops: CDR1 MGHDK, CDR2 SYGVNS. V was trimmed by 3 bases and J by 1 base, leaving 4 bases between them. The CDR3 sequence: CASSDLSYEQYF. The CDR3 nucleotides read TGTGCCAGCAGTGACTTATCCTACGAGCAGTACTTC.

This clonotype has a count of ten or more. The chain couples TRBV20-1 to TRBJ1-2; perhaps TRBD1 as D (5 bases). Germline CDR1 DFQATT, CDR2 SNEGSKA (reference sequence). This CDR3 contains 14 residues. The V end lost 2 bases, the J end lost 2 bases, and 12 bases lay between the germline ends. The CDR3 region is CSARKLGGNYGYTF. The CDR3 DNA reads TGCAGTGCTAGAAAGCTGGGGGGGAACTATGGCTACACCTTC.

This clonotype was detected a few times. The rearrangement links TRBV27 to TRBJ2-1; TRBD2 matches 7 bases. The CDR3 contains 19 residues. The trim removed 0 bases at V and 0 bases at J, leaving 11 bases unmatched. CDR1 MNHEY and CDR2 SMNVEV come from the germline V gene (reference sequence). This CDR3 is CASSLSRAGRLGSYNEQFF. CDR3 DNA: TGTGCCAGCAGTTTATCGCGAGCGGGACGGCTGGGCTCCTACAATGAGCAGTTCTTC.

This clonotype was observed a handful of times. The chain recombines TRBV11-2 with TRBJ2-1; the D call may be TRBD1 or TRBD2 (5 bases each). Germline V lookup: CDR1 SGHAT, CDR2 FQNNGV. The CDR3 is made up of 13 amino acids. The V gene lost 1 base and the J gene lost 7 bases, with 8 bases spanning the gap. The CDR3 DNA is TGTGCCAGCAGCTTAGGATGGGGGAATGAGCAGTTCTTC. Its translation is CASSLGWGNEQFF.

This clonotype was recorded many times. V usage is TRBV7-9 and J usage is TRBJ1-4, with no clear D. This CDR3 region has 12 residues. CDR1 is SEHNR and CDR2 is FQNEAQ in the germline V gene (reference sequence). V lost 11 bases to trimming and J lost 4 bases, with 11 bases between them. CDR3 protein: CAPTAVNEKLFF. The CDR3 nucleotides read TGTGCCCCCACGGCCGTTAATGAAAAACTGTTTTTT.

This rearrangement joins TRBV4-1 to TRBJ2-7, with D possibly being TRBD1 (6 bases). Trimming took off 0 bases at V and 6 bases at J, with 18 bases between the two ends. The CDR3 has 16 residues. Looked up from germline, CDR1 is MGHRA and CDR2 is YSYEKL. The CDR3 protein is CASSQDFGRGVGEQYF. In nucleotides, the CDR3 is TGCGCCAGCAGCCAAGATTTCGGCAGGGGCGTGGGCGAGCAGTACTTC.

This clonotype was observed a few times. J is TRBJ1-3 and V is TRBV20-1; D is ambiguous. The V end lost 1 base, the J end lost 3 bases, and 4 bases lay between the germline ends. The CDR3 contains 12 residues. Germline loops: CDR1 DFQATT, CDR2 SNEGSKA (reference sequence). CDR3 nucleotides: TGCAGTGCTAGAGGTGTTGGAAACACCATATATTTT. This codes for CSARGVGNTIYF.

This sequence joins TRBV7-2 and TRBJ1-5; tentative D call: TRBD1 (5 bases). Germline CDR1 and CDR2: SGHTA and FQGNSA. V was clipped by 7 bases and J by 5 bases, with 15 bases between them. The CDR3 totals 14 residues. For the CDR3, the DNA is TGTGCCAGCACCGTGGGGGGTACCCATCAGCCCCAGCATTTT. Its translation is CASTVGGTHQPQHF.

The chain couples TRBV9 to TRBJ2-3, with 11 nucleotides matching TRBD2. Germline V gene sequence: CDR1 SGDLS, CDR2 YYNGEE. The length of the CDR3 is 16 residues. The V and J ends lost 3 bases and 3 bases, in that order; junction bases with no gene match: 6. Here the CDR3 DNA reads TGTGCCAGCAGCGGGGGACTAGCGGAGGCGACAGATACGCAGTATTTT. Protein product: CASSGGLAEATDTQYF.

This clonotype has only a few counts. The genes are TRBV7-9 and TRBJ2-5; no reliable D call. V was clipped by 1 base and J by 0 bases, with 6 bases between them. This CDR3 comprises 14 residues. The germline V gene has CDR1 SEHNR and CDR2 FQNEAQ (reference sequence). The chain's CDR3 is CASSLGSYQETQYF. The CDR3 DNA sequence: TGTGCCAGCAGCTTAGGCAGCTACCAAGAGACCCAGTACTTC.

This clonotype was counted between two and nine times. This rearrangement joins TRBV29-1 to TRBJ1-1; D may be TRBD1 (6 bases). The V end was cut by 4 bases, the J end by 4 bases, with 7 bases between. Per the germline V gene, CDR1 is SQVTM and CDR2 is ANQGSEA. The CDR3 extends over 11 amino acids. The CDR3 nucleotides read TGCAGCGTTGCAGGGGTCACTGAAGCTTTCTTT. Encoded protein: CSVAGVTEAFF.

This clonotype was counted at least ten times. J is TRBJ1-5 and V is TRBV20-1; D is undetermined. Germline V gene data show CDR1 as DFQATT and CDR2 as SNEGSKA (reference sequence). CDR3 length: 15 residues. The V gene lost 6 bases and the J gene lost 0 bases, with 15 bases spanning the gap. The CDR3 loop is CSAYRPGYSNQPQHF. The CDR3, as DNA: TGCAGTGCATACCGACCCGGGTATAGCAATCAGCCCCAGCATTTT.

Here the CDR3 reads CASSEGTGAMWGYTF. For the CDR3, the DNA is TGTGCCAGCAGTGAAGGGACGGGGGCCATGTGGGGCTACACCTTC. The J gene is TRBJ1-2, the V gene TRBV6-1, with D maybe TRBD1 (6 bases). Germline lookup yields CDR1 MNHNS and CDR2 SASEGT. CDR3 length: 15 amino acids. V lost 1 base and J lost 8, with 17 bases in between.